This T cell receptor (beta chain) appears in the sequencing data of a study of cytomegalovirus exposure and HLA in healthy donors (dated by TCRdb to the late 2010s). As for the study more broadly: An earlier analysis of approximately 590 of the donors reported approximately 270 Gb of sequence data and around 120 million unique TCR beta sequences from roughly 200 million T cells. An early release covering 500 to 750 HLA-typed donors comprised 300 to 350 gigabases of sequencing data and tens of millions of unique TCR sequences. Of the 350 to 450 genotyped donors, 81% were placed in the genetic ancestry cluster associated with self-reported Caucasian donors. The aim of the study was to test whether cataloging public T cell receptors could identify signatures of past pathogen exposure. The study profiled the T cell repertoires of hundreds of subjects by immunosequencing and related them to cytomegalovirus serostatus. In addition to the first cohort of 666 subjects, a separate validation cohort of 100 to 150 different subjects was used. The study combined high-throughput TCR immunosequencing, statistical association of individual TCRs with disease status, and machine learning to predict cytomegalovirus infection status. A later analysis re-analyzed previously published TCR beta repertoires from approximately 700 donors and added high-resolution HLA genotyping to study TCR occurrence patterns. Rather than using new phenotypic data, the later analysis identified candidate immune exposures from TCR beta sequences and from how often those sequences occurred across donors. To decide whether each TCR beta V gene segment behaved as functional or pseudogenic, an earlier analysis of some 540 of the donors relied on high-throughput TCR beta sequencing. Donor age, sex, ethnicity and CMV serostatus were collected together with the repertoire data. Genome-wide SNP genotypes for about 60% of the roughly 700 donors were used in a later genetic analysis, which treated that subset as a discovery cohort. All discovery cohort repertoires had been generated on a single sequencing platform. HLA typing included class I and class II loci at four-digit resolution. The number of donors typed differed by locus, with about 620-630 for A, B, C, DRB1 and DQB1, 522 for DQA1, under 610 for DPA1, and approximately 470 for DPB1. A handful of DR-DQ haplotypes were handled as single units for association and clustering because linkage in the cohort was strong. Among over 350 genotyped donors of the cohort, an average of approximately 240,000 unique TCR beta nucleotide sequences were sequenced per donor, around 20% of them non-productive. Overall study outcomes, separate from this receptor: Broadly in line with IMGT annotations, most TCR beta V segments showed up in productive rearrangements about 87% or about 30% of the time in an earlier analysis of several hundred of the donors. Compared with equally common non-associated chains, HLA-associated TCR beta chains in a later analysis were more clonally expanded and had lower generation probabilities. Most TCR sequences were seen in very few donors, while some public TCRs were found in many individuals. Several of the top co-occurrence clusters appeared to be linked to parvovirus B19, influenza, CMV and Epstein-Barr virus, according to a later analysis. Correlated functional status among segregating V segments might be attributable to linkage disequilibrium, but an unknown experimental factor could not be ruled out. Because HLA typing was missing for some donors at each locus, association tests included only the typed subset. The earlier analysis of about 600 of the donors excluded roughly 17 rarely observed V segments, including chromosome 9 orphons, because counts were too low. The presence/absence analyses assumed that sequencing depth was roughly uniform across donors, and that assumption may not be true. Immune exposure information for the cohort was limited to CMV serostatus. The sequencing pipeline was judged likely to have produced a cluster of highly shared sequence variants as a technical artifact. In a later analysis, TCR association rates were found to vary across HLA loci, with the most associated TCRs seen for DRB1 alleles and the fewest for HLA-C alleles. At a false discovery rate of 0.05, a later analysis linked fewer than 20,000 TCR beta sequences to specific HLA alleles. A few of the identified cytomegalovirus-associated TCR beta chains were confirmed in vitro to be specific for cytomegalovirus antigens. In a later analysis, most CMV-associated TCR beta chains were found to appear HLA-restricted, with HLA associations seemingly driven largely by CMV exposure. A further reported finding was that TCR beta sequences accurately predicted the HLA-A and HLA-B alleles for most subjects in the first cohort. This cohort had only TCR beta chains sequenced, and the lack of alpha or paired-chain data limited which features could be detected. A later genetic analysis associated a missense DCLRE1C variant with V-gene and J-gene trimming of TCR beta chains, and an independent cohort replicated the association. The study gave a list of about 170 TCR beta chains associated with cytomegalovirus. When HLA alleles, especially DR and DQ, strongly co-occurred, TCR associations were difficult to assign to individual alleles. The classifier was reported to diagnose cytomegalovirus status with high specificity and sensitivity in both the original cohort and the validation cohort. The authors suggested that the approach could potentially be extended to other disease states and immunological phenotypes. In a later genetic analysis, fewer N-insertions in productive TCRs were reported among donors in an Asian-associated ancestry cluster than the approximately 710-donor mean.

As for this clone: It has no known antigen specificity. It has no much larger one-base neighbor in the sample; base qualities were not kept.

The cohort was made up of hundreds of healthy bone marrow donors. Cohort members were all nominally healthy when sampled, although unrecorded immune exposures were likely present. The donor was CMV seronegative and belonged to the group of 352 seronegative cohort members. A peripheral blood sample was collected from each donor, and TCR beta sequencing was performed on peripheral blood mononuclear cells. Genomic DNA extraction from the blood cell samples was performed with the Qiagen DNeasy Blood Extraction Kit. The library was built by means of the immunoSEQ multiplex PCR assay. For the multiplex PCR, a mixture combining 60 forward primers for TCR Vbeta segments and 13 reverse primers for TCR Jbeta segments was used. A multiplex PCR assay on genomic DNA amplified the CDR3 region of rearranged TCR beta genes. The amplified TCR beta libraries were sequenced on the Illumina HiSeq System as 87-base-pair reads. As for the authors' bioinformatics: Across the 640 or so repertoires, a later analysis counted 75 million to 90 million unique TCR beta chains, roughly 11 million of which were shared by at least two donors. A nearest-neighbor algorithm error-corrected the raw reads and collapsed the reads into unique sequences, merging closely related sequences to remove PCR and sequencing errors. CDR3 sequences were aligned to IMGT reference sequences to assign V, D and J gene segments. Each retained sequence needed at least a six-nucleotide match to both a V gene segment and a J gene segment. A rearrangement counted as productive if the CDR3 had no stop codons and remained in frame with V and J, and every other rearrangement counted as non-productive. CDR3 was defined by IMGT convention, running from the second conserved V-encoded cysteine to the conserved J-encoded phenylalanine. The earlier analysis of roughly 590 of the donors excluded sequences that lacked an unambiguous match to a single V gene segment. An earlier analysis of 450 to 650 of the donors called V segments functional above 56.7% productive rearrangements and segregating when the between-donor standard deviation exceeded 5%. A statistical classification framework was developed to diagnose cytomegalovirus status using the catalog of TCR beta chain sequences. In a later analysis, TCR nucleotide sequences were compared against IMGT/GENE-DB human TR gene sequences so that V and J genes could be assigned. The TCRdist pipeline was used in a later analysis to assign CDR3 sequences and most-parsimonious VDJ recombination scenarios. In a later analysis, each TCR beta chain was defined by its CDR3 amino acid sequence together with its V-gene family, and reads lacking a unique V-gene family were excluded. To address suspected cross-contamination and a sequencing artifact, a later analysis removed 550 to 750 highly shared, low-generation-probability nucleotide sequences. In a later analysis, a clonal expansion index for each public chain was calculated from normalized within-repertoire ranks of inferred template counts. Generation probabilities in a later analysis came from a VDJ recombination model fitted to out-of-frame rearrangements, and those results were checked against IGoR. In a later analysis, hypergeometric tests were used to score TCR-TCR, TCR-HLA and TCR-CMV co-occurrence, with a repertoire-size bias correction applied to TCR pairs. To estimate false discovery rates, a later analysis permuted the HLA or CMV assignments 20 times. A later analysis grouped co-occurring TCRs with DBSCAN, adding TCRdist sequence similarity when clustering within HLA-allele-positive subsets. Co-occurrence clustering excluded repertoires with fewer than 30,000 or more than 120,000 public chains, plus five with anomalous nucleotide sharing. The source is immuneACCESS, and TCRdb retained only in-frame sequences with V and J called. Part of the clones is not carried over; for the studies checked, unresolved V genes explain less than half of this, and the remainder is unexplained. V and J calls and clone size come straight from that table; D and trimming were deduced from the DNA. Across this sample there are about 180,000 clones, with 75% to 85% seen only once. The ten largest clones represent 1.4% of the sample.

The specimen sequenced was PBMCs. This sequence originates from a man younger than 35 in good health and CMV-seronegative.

The CDR3 amino acid sequence is: CASSSERGTNEKLFF. Here is the DNA: TGTGCCAGCAGCTCAGAACGGGGAACTAATGAAAAACTGTTTTTT. This chain joins TRBV7-2 to TRBJ1-4, with an unclear D gene assignment. As encoded in the germline V gene, CDR1 is SGHTA while CDR2 is FQGNSA. The V end loses 4 bases and the J end loses 1 base, and a stretch of 10 bases separates them. Taken from cysteine to phenylalanine, the CDR3 has 15 residues. Only the CDR3 DNA stays, 45 bases, in frame from base 1.